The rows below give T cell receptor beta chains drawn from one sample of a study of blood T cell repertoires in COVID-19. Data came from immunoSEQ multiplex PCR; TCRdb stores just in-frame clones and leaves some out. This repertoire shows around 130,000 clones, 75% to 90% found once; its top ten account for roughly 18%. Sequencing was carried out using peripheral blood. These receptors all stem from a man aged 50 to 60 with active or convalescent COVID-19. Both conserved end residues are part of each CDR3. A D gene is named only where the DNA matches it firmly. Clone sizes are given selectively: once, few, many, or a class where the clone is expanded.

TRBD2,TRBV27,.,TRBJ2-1,TGTGCCAGCAGACCTCCCCTAGCGGGGGGCTATGAGCAGTTCTTC,CASRPPLAGGYEQFF
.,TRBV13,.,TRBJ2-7,TGTGCCAGCAGTTATACAGGTGCTCGGGGGGAGCAGTACTTC,CASSYTGARGEQYF
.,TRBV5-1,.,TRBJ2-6,TGCGCCAGCAGCTCGCAGGGGGGCCTTATTGGGGCCAACGTCCTGACTTTC,CASSSQGGLIGANVLTF
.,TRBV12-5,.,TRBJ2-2,TGTGCTAGTGGTCTCGCGACTGGCACCGGGGAGCTGTTTTTT,CASGLATGTGELFF
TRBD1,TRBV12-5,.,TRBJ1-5,TGTGCTAGTGGCCCGGGACAGGGGGGTTATAGCAATCAGCCCCAGCATTTT,CASGPGQGGYSNQPQHF
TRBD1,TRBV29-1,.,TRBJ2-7,TGCAGCATGAGACAGGGGAACGAGCAGTACTTC,CSMRQGNEQYF
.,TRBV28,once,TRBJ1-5,TGTGCCAGCAGTTTGCTATTGGGACAAGATAGCAATCAGCCCCAGCATTTT,CASSLLLGQDSNQPQHF
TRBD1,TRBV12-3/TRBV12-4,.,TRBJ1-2,TGTGCCAGCAGACCAACAGGGGCCGGCTACACCTTC,CASRPTGAGYTF
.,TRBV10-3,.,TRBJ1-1,TGTGCCATCAGTGAGACGATTGTGACAGGTATGAACACTGAAGCTTTCTTT,CAISETIVTGMNTEAFF
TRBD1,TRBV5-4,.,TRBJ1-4,TGTGCCAGCAGCTCGGGACAGGGAGGGCTTGCGGAAAAACTGTTTTTT,CASSSGQGGLAEKLFF
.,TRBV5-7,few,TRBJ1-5,TGTGCCAGCAGCTTGCCGGGGGGCTATAGCAATCAGCCCCAGCATTTT,CASSLPGGYSNQPQHF
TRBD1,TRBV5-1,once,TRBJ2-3,TGCGCCAGCAGCCCTTCAGGGGGCGCGAACCGGGCAGATACGCAGTATTTT,CASSPSGGANRADTQYF
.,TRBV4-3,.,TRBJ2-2,TGCGCCAGCAGCCATGGGGACACTTTACAAGGGGAGCTGTTTTTT,CASSHGDTLQGELFF
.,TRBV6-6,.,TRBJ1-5,TGTGCCAGCAGTACCCGGTCGAGAGGCAATCAGCCCCAGCATTTT,CASSTRSRGNQPQHF
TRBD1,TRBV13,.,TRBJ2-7,TGTGCCAGCAGCTTAGGACAGGGGGCGCGGAACGAGCAGTACTTC,CASSLGQGARNEQYF
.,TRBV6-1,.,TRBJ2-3,TGTGCCAGCAGTGACCTAGTGGGTACGCAGTATTTT,CASSDLVGTQYF
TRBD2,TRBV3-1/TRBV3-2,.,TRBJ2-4,TGTGCCAGCAGCCCTCCTCCGGGGGAGGGCCTACAAAACATTCAGTACTTC,CASSPPPGEGLQNIQYF
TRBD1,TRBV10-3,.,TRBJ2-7,TGTGCCATCAGTGACTCCGAAACCGGGACAGGGCTACAGTACTTC,CAISDSETGTGLQYF
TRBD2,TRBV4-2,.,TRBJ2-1,TGTGCCAGCAGCCTCACCGGGACTAGCGGGAAAAAGATACGCAATGAGCAGTTCTTC,CASSLTGTSGKKIRNEQFF
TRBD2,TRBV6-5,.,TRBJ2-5,TGTGCCAGCGCCCCTTATCGGGGGGGAGAAGAGACCCAGTACTTC,CASAPYRGGEETQYF
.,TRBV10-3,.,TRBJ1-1,TGTGCCATCAGCAAGAACACTGAAGCTTTCTTT,CAISKNTEAFF
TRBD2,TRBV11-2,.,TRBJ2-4,TGTGCCAGCAGCTTAGACGGGAGGGCAAACATTCAGTACTTC,CASSLDGRANIQYF
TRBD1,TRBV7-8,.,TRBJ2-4,TGTGCCAGCAGCGTCACAGGGGTAAAAAACATTCAGTACTTC,CASSVTGVKNIQYF
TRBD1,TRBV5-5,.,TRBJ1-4,TGTGCCAGCAGCCCGACAGGGTTTGCAACTAATGAAAAACTGTTTTTT,CASSPTGFATNEKLFF
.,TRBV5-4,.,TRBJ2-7,TGTGCCAGCAGCTTGGGAGGTTATGTCCGCAGCACCTACGAGCAGTACTTC,CASSLGGYVRSTYEQYF
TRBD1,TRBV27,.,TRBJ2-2,TGTGCCAGCAGCATAACAGGGGTGAACACCGGGGAGCTGTTTTTT,CASSITGVNTGELFF
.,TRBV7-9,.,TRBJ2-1,TGTGCCAGCAGCTATGGAGGCCTCTCCTACAATGAGCAGTTCTTC,CASSYGGLSYNEQFF
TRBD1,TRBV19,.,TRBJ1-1,TGTGCCAGTAGTGGACAGGGGGCTATGAACACTGAAGCTTTCTTT,CASSGQGAMNTEAFF
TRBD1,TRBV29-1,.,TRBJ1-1,TGCAGCGGCGGACAGGGATTGAACACTGAAGCTTTCTTT,CSGGQGLNTEAFF
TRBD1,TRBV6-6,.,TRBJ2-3,TGTGCCAGCAGTTACAAGACAGGGGCAAGCACAGATACGCAGTATTTT,CASSYKTGASTDTQYF
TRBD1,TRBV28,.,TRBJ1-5,TGTGCCAGCAGTTTCGTCAGGGGGAATCATCAGCCCCAGCATTTT,CASSFVRGNHQPQHF
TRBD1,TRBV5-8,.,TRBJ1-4,TGTGCCAGCAGCTTGGGGGACAGGAGTGAAAAACTGTTTTTT,CASSLGDRSEKLFF
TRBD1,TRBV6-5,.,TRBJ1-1,TGTGCCAGCAGTTACAGGGGGACAGGGGGCACTGAAGCTTTCTTT,CASSYRGTGGTEAFF
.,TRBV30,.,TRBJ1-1,TGTGCCTGGTGCCTAACTACAGGGTCTTCAAAAGCTTTCTTT,CAWCLTTGSSKAFF
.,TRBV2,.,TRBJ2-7,TGTGCCAGCAGTCGAGCGAGCTCCTACGAGCAGTACTTC,CASSRASSYEQYF
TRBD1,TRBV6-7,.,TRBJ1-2,TGTGCCAGCAGAGACGCCGGGACAGTTAACTATGGCTACACCTTC,CASRDAGTVNYGYTF
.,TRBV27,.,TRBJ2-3,TGTGCCAGCTCCAGGTTGGCGCCCCAGGATACGCAGTATTTT,CASSRLAPQDTQYF
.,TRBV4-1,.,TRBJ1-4,TGCGCCAGCAGCCAAGGCCGGGCTAATGAAAAACTGTTTTTT,CASSQGRANEKLFF
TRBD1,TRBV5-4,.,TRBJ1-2,TGTGCCAGCAGCGGCACCCAGGGGGCGGAAGGCTACACCTTC,CASSGTQGAEGYTF
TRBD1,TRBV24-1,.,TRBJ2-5,TGTGCCACCAGTGCCAGGGGGCGCGTGGAGACCCAGTACTTC,CATSARGRVETQYF
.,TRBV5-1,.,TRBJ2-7,TGCGCCAGCAGCTTGGGTGGGGGGAGTTACGAGCAGTACTTC,CASSLGGGSYEQYF
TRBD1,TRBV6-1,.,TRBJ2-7,TGTGCCAGCAGTGAGCGCACAGGGGACGGCTACGAGCAGTACTTC,CASSERTGDGYEQYF
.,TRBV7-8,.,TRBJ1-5,TGTGCCAGCAGCTTAGAATACGGGGGACTGGGTCAGCCCCAGCATTTT,CASSLEYGGLGQPQHF
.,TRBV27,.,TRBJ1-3,TGTGCCAGCAGCGTCGCCGCGGGTCCACAGTCTGGAAACACCATATATTTT,CASSVAAGPQSGNTIYF
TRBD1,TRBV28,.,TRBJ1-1,TGTGCCAGCAGTGACAGGGGTTTGATCACTGAAGCTTTCTTT,CASSDRGLITEAFF
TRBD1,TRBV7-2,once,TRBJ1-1,TGTGCCAGCAGCTACGGACAGGTTTTGAACACTGAAGCTTTCTTT,CASSYGQVLNTEAFF
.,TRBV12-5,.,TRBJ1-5,TGTGCTAGTAGAGGAGAAAATAGCAATCAGCCCCAGCATTTT,CASRGENSNQPQHF
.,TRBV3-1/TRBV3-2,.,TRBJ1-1,TGTGCCAGCAGCCATTGGGCTCGGCAGGGCAATATGAACACTGAAGCTTTCTTT,CASSHWARQGNMNTEAFF
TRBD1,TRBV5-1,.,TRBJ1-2,TGCGCCAGCAGCAGGGGACAGTATGGCTACACCTTC,CASSRGQYGYTF
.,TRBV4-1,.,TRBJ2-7,TGCGCCAGCAGCCAAGATTCCCCGTCGGGGTCCTACGAGCAGTACTTC,CASSQDSPSGSYEQYF
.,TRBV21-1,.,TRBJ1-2,TGTGCCAGCAGCAAAGTAGCGCAGCCGGGGGGCTACACCTTC,CASSKVAQPGGYTF
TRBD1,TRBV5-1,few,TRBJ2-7,TGCGCCAGCAGCTTGGCCGGGACAGGGACCTACGAGCAGTACTTC,CASSLAGTGTYEQYF
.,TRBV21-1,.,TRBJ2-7,TGTGCCAGCAGCACGCCCGGGACAGGGGCTCGCGAGCAGTACTTC,CASSTPGTGAREQYF
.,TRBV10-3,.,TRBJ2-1,TGTGCCATCACCAACCCAGGGGATGAGCAGTTCTTC,CAITNPGDEQFF
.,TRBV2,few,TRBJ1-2,TGTGCCAGCAGTGAAGGCAAAGGGGGCTATGGCTACACCTTC,CASSEGKGGYGYTF
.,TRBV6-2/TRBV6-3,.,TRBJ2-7,TGTGCCAGCAGTCCGCAGGGGTTCTACGAGCAGTACTTC,CASSPQGFYEQYF
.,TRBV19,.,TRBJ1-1,TGTGCCAGTAGCCCCAGGGGTTTACCCACTGAAGCTTTCTTT,CASSPRGLPTEAFF